The 31 T cell receptor beta chains below come from one sample, sequenced in a study of CD8 T cells in ankylosing spondylitis. Each CDR3 protein is one row after TCRdb ran MiXCR on the 5' RACE reads. The data hold around 150,000 distinct CDR3 sequences, with around 45% observed a single time. Sequencing was performed on synovial fluid, either unsorted or a sorted T cell fraction (not recorded which). The source of these receptors is a male donor with ankylosing spondylitis.

The chain has TRBV7-8 and TRBJ2-3, with D perhaps assigned TRBD1 or TRBD2 (5 bases each). This CDR3 has 14 amino acids. Looked up from germline, CDR1 is SGHVS and CDR2 is FQNEAQ. The V and J ends lost 6 bases and 2 bases respectively, with 12 bases between them. CDR3 in DNA: TGTGCCAGCAGGTCTCCGGGGCTCACAGATACGCAGTATTTT. Its translation is CASRSPGLTDTQYF.

In its sample, this clonotype was seen a few times. This chain uses TRBV4-1 with TRBJ1-1; unclear D gene. From germline, CDR1 is MGHRA and CDR2 YSYEKL. The CDR3 length is 17 residues. V gave up 1 base and J gave up 7 bases, with 22 bases separating them. Here the CDR3 reads CASSQGPGRLGSFEAFF. The CDR3 bases are TGCGCCAGCAGCCAAGGCCCTGGGAGGTTGGGTTCGTTTGAAGCTTTCTTT.

This clonotype was observed a few times. J is TRBJ1-5 and V is TRBV10-3; D is undetermined. V lost 4 bases and J 5 bases, leaving 9 bases between the germline ends. Germline V gives CDR1 ENHRY, CDR2 SYGVKD. The CDR3 covers 13 residues. Here the CDR3 DNA reads TGTGCCATCAGTGTTTTGCGGGATCAGCCCCAGCATTTT. Its translation: CAISVLRDQPQHF.

This chain joins TRBV19 and TRBJ1-1, with TRBD1 identical over 7 bases. The CDR3 sequence is 16 residues long. In germline, CDR1 is LNHDA, CDR2 SQIVND (reference sequence). V lost 4 bases to trimming and J lost 6 bases; unmatched junction nucleotides: 14. The DNA for the CDR3 is TGTGCCAGTAGTACCTATATACAGGGGATCGAATCTGAAGCTTTCTTT. Its protein is CASSTYIQGIESEAFF.

Regarding this clonotype: A read error is possible here, since a much larger clone lies one base away. The chain has TRBV12-3 or TRBV12-4 and TRBJ1-1; D unclear. Trimming shortened V by 2 bases and J by 0 bases, and 1 base separated the two germline ends. The CDR3 extends over 12 amino acids. The CDR3 DNA reads as TGTGCCAGCAGTTTAATGAACACTGAAGCTTTCTTT. Translation gives CASSLMNTEAFF.

The chain uses TRBV30 and TRBJ2-7; D gene ambiguous. The CDR3 has 14 residues. Germline V gene data show CDR1 as GTSNPN and CDR2 as SVGIG (reference sequence). The V end lost 1 base, the J end lost 1 base, and 11 bases lay between the germline ends. The CDR3: CAWSDTLLSYEQYF. In DNA, the CDR3 is TGTGCCTGGAGTGACACTCTCCTGTCCTACGAGCAGTACTTC.

The V gene is TRBV5-1, the J gene TRBJ2-2; D assignment may be TRBD1 or TRBD2 (5 bases each). This CDR3 spans 14 amino acids. In germline, CDR1 is SGHRS, CDR2 YFSETQ. V lost 3 bases and J lost 6, with 12 bases in between. CDR3 loop: CASSSGSGPGELFF. In DNA form, the CDR3 reads TGCGCCAGCAGCTCCGGATCGGGGCCCGGGGAGCTGTTTTTT. Full variable domain (missing parts from reference TRBV5-1 and TRBJ2-2): KAGVTQTPRYLIKTRGQQVTLSCSPISGHRSVSWYQQTPGQGLQFLFEYFSETQRNKGNFPGRFSGRQFSNSRSEMNVSTLELGDSALYLCASSSGSGPGELFFGEGSRLTVL.

This clonotype was recorded a few times. The chain combines TRBV4-1 with TRBJ2-5, with 8 bases identical to TRBD2. Germline CDR1 reads MGHRA; CDR2 reads YSYEKL. V shed 0 bases, J shed 5 bases, and the junction held 5 bases outside the gene matches. This CDR3 is 15 amino acids long. This CDR3 reads CASSQESRGGETQYF. CDR3 DNA sequence: TGCGCCAGCAGCCAAGAGTCACGGGGGGGGGAGACCCAGTACTTC.

In this sample, this clonotype turned up a few times. This sequence joins TRBV28 and TRBJ2-7; 10 bases map to TRBD2. Looked up from germline, CDR1 is MDHEN and CDR2 is SYDVKM. The ends lost 6 bases at V and 2 bases at J; junction bases unmatched: 7. The CDR3 runs to 15 residues. The CDR3 DNA reads as TGTGCCAGCAGCCGGACTAGCGGACGGGCCTACGAGCAGTACTTC. Its protein is CASSRTSGRAYEQYF.

V gene TRBV7-2 combines with J gene TRBJ2-1; D not resolved. The CDR3 sequence is 17 residues long. Trimming shortened V by 0 bases and J by 2 bases, and 14 bases separated the two germline ends. Germline V CDR1 and CDR2: SGHTA, FQGNSA. The CDR3 reads CASSLARQRPTYNEQFF. Here the CDR3 DNA reads TGTGCCAGCAGCTTAGCCAGGCAGCGTCCTACCTACAATGAGCAGTTCTTC. Complete variable domain (other parts from reference TRBV7-2 and TRBJ2-1): GAGVSQSPSNKVTEKGKDVELRCDPISGHTALYWYRQSLGQGLEFLIYFQGNSAPDKSGLPSDRFSAERTGGSVSTLTIQRTQQEDSAVYLCASSLARQRPTYNEQFFGPGTRLTVL.

The chain employs TRBV15 and TRBJ2-7; 7 nucleotides agree with TRBD1. J was trimmed by 4 bases and V by 0 bases; bases with no gene match: 9. This CDR3 has 16 residues. CDR1 LNHNV and CDR2 YYDKDF come from the germline V gene (reference sequence). CDR3 in DNA: TGTGCCACCAGCAGAGATCGAGGGGGCGGTTTGTACGAGCAGTACTTC. Its translation is CATSRDRGGGLYEQYF.

The chain has TRBV2 and TRBJ2-3, with TRBD2 matching 13 bases. Germline V gene data show CDR1 as SNHLY and CDR2 as FYNNEI. V lost 11 bases, J lost 4 bases, and 9 bases stayed unmatched. The length of the CDR3 is 15 residues. This CDR3 reads CAARLAGGRADTQYF. The CDR3 bases are TGTGCCGCAAGACTAGCGGGAGGTCGGGCAGATACGCAGTATTTT.

This clonotype was seen a few times. This rearrangement joins TRBV12-3 or TRBV12-4 to TRBJ2-2; no reliable D call. This CDR3 has 17 amino acids. V shed 5 bases and J shed 2 bases, with 18 bases lying between them. This CDR3 is CASSPPLDLKNTGELFF. The CDR3 DNA is TGTGCCAGCAGTCCCCCCCTGGACCTCAAAAACACCGGGGAGCTGTTTTTT.

This clonotype occurred a few times. The rearrangement joins TRBV12-3 or TRBV12-4 to TRBJ1-1; a possible D gene is TRBD1 (5 bases). Trimming left V 1 base short and J 5 bases short, with 23 bases between. CDR3 length equals 18 residues. CDR3 sequence (DNA): TGTGCCAGCAGTTTAGAAAGTCGCGGGGACCGAGGAGCGACTGAAGCTTTCTTT. It is translated as CASSLESRGDRGATEAFF.

This clonotype was seen more than once but under ten times. V usage is TRBV27 and J usage is TRBJ2-3, with a tentative D call TRBD2 (6 bases). Per germline, CDR1 MNHEY and CDR2 SMNVEV (reference sequence). Trimming stripped 11 bases from V and 11 bases from J, with 17 bases between. The CDR3 loop spans 11 amino acids. The CDR3 loop is CAATGARRQYF. The CDR3 DNA follows: TGTGCCGCTACGGGAGCGCGGAGGCAGTATTTT.

The chain recombines TRBV4-3 with TRBJ1-5; D is uncertain. The V and J ends lost 0 bases and 0 bases respectively, with 12 bases between them. This CDR3 is 17 amino acids long. CDR1 is LGHNA and CDR2 is YSLEER in the germline V gene. CDR3 protein: CASSQDRVRFSNQPQHF. Here the CDR3 DNA reads TGCGCCAGCAGCCAAGATCGAGTGAGATTTAGCAATCAGCCCCAGCATTTT.

The chain recombines TRBV20-1 with TRBJ2-3; D uncertain. The CDR3 has 11 residues. Trimming removed 5 bases at V and 7 bases at J, with 10 bases between. Germline values: CDR1 DFQATT, CDR2 SNEGSKA (reference sequence). Here the CDR3 DNA reads TGCAGTGCTTCGACCCGGAATACGCAGTATTTT. Residues: CSASTRNTQYF.

The chain employs TRBV4-1 and TRBJ2-4, with a weak D call TRBD1 (6 bases). Per germline, CDR1 MGHRA and CDR2 YSYEKL. V shed 1 base and J shed 5 bases, with 18 bases lying between them. This CDR3 has 17 residues. CDR3 amino acids: CASSQGPFVKGENIQYF. The CDR3 DNA is TGCGCCAGCAGCCAAGGACCTTTCGTGAAGGGGGAAAACATTCAGTACTTC.

This clonotype was detected only a few times. The chain uses TRBV12-3 or TRBV12-4 and TRBJ2-1, with 8 bases lining up with TRBD1. V lost 1 base to trimming and J lost 7 bases; unmatched junction nucleotides: 6. This CDR3 contains 15 residues. The CDR3 DNA reads as TGTGCCAGCAGTTTAGGTCAGGGGGCACCTAATGAGCAGTTCTTC. This encodes CASSLGQGAPNEQFF.

The chain recombines TRBV7-9 with TRBJ2-1; TRBD1 might be the D (5 bases). Germline assignment: CDR1 SEHNR and CDR2 FQNEAQ (reference sequence). Trimming took off 0 bases at V and 4 bases at J, with 13 bases between the two ends. CDR3 length: 16 residues. The CDR3 nucleotides are TGTGCCAGCAGCTTAGCACGCAGGGTATGGTACAATGAGCAGTTCTTC. Translation gives CASSLARRVWYNEQFF.

This clonotype was picked up a small number of times. This sequence joins TRBV28 and TRBJ1-1, with TRBD1 as a possible D gene (5 bases). Trimming left V 10 bases short and J 2 bases short, with 23 bases between. Germline-derived CDR1 and CDR2 are MDHEN and SYDVKM. The CDR3 has 16 residues. The CDR3 loop reads CAITRFRQRGNTEAFF. The CDR3 region has the DNA TGTGCCATCACCCGCTTCAGACAGAGAGGTAACACTGAAGCTTTCTTT.

Only a few counts were recorded for this clonotype. Mismatch with germline at one junction end may stem from a read error. The gene calls are TRBV15 and TRBJ2-6, with D tentatively TRBD1 (6 bases). Germline loops: CDR1 LNHNV, CDR2 YYDKDF (reference sequence). CDR3 size: 16 residues. CDR3: CATSESGDTGANVLTF. DNA of the CDR3: TGTGCCACCTCGGAAAGTGGGGACACTGGAGCCAACGTCCTGACTTTC.

The chain has TRBV5-1 and TRBJ1-3, with D uncertain. Trimming left V 1 base short and J 2 bases short, with 10 bases between. Germline CDR1 and CDR2: SGHRS and YFSETQ. This CDR3 contains 15 residues. As DNA, the CDR3 is TGCGCCAGCAGCTTGTACGGGTTTACTGGAAACACCATATATTTT. Residues: CASSLYGFTGNTIYF.

This chain joins TRBV12-3 or TRBV12-4 and TRBJ2-2; D unclear. V was shortened by 5 bases and J by 4 bases, with 11 bases between the two germline ends. The CDR3 contains 14 residues. CDR3 loop: CASSLTRFTGELFF. The CDR3 bases are TGTGCCAGCAGTCTAACCAGGTTCACCGGGGAGCTGTTTTTT.

This clonotype has a handful of counts. The chain couples TRBV10-3 to TRBJ2-5; the match to TRBD2 covers 7 bases. The CDR3 has 17 amino acids. Germline trimming cut 3 bases from V and 2 bases from J; bases unmatched to any gene: 12. Germline CDR1 ENHRY, CDR2 SYGVKD. The CDR3 region is CAISDRGDSGYQETQYF. The CDR3 DNA reads TGTGCCATCAGTGACCGGGGGGATAGCGGATATCAAGAGACCCAGTACTTC.

The V call is TRBV20-1, the J call TRBJ1-1; D might be TRBD1 (5 bases). Germline CDR1 reads DFQATT; CDR2 reads SNEGSKA (reference sequence). V dropped 6 bases and J dropped 10 bases, with 24 bases sitting between them. This CDR3 is 14 amino acids long. This CDR3 is CSATETARVIGAFF. CDR3 bases: TGCAGTGCAACTGAGACAGCCCGGGTTATAGGAGCTTTCTTT.

J is TRBJ2-2 and V is TRBV4-3; TRBD2 matches at 9 bases. The CDR3 covers 17 residues. The germline CDR1 and CDR2 sequences are LGHNA and YSLEER. The J segment lost 7 bases and the V segment lost 3 bases, leaving 12 bases of the junction unmatched. The CDR3: CASSQGGTSLYHGELFF. For the CDR3, the DNA is TGCGCCAGCAGCCAGGGGGGGACTAGCTTGTACCACGGGGAGCTGTTTTTT.

This chain connects TRBV6-2 or TRBV6-3 to TRBJ2-5; D gene uncertain. Germline CDR1 is MNHEY and CDR2 is SVGEGT. CDR3 length: 14 amino acids. The V gene lost 7 bases and the J gene lost 2 bases, with 14 bases spanning the gap. The DNA of the CDR3 is TGTGCCAGCATGATTGGACCTCTTCAAGAGACCCAGTACTTC. It translates to CASMIGPLQETQYF.

V is TRBV4-1 and J is TRBJ2-7, with D tentatively TRBD2 (5 bases). The germline V gene has CDR1 MGHRA and CDR2 YSYEKL. The CDR3 extends over 14 amino acids. Trimming left V 1 base short and J 3 bases short, with 10 bases between. Here the CDR3 reads CASSQAGVFYEQYF. The CDR3 DNA reads TGCGCCAGCAGCCAAGCCGGGGTTTTCTACGAGCAGTACTTC.

The chain has TRBV28 and TRBJ2-5, with D uncertain. Germline CDR1 reads MDHEN; CDR2 reads SYDVKM. V lost 5 bases to trimming and J lost 2 bases, with 15 bases between them. This CDR3 is 15 amino acids long. The CDR3 region is CASSTNLHEQETQYF. The CDR3 bases are TGTGCCAGCAGTACTAACCTACACGAACAAGAGACCCAGTACTTC.

The J gene is TRBJ2-5, the V gene TRBV7-9; 8 nucleotides align to TRBD1. Germline lookup yields CDR1 SEHNR and CDR2 FQNEAQ (reference sequence). J gave up 5 bases and V 1 base, and 9 bases lay outside the gene matches. The CDR3 has 16 amino acids. The CDR3 nucleotides are TGTGCCAGCAGCTTAGGCCCGACAGGGGAGCGGGAGACCCAGTACTTC. It is translated as CASSLGPTGERETQYF.